The 8 T cell receptor beta chains reported below all come from one sample, sequenced in a study of TIL therapy for anti-PD-1-resistant metastatic lung cancer. Stated time point: pre-treatment sample, taken before nivolumab and TIL therapy. This was the immunoSEQ v3 assay. Produced via immunoSEQ multiplex PCR; TCRdb's table is partial and in-frame only. The sample shows under 70,000 clones, about 70% of them seen only once. This specimen was blood, taken at baseline. The receptors were gathered from a person between 30 and 79 years old with non-small cell lung cancer.

This chain's CDR3 is CASKGDSGNTIYF. DNA for the CDR3: TGTGCCAGCAAAGGGGACTCTGGAAACACCATATATTTT. This rearrangement joins TRBV2 to TRBJ1-3, with D tentatively TRBD1 (5 bases). The CDR3 extends over 13 amino acids. The V end was cut by 7 bases, the J end by 0 bases, with 7 bases between. Germline V gene data show CDR1 as SNHLY and CDR2 as FYNNEI.

This clone showed up just once. CDR3 nucleotides: TGTGCCAGCTCACCACCGAGTGACAGGGGTGAAAAACTGTTTTTT. Translation: CASSPPSDRGEKLFF. The rearrangement links TRBV18 to TRBJ1-4; the match to TRBD1 covers 8 bases. There are 15 residues in the CDR3. J lost 7 bases, V lost 0 bases, and 4 bases had no gene match. CDR1 is KGHSH, CDR2 LQKENI, per germline.

This clone has a handful of counts. This chain connects TRBV28 to TRBJ2-7; possible D gene TRBD1, 9 bases. Between the trimmed V and J ends, which lost 1 base and 6 bases, there was a span of 16 bases. CDR1 and CDR2 (germline): MDHEN, SYDVKM. This CDR3 has 15 residues. CDR3 DNA sequence: TGTGCCAGCAGTTTATCCGGGACAGGGACTAGCGAGCAGTACTTC. Translated: CASSLSGTGTSEQYF.

J is TRBJ2-1 and V is TRBV11-2; TRBD2 agrees at 12 bases. Germline-derived CDR1 and CDR2 are SGHAT and FQNNGV. The J segment lost 8 bases and the V segment lost 6 bases, leaving 5 bases of the junction unmatched. CDR3 length equals 14 residues. CDR3: CASSLAGGEDEQFF. Written as DNA, the CDR3 is TGTGCCAGCAGTCTAGCGGGGGGGGAGGATGAGCAGTTCTTC.

This rearrangement joins TRBV7-8 to TRBJ2-5; 8 bases line up with TRBD1. Per the germline V gene, CDR1 is SGHVS and CDR2 is FQNEAQ. Germline trimming cut 1 base from V and 3 bases from J; bases unmatched to any gene: 10. This CDR3 has 17 amino acids. CDR3 protein: CASSLDQGALSKETQYF. Here the CDR3 DNA reads TGTGCCAGCAGCTTAGATCAGGGGGCGCTTAGTAAAGAGACCCAGTACTTC.

On this clone itself: One end of the junction does not line up with germline, which may come from a read error. The J gene is TRBJ1-2, the V gene TRBV7-9; no definite D call. CDR1 is SEHNR and CDR2 is FQNEAQ in the germline V gene (reference sequence). This CDR3 comprises 11 residues. The CDR3 region has the DNA TGTGCCAGCATCTCCTCTAGGAGGCCCCTCTTC. It codes for CASISSRRPLF.

The V gene is TRBV30, the J gene TRBJ1-1; D might be TRBD1 (5 bases). The V gene lost 8 bases and the J gene lost 0 bases, with 13 bases spanning the gap. CDR1 and CDR2 (germline): GTSNPN, SVGIG (reference sequence). The CDR3 is made up of 13 amino acids. The DNA of the CDR3 is TGTGCCGGGACCCGGTCGTTGAACACTGAAGCTTTCTTT. Translating it yields CAGTRSLNTEAFF.

V is TRBV27 and J is TRBJ2-1, with TRBD2 matching 7 bases. Germline CDR1 MNHEY, CDR2 SMNVEV (reference sequence). The CDR3 spans 14 residues. V was clipped by 2 bases and J by 3 bases; unmatched bases: 1. CDR3 amino acids: CASSLGTIYNEQFF. CDR3 bases: TGTGCCAGCAGTTTAGGGACTATCTACAATGAGCAGTTCTTC.